This is a list of T cell receptor beta chains from one sample in a study of regulatory T cells in long-lasting Graves disease. MiXCR, applied by TCRdb to the multiplex PCR reads, yields one record per CDR3 protein. Found here are hundreds of thousands of distinct CDR3 sequences, about 13% of them singletons; the top ten hold approximately 9.3%. This sample was also put to use in a study of T cells in Graves' hyperthyroidism and ophthalmopathy.

Sequenced material: peripheral blood mononuclear cells (PBMCs), taken at new diagnosis, from a patient treated with antithyroid drugs. The source is a man aged 25 to 40 with Graves disease. CDR3s include the opening cysteine and the closing phenylalanine or tryptophan. D genes are given only for firm matches. Only part of the rows carry a size: once, few, many, or a class if the clone is expanded.

D gene: -
J gene: TRBJ2-2
clone size: few
CDR3 length: 13
V gene: TRBV5-1
CDR3 protein: CASSHRHTGELFF
CDR3 DNA: TGCGCCAGCAGCCATCGGCACACCGGGGAGCTGTTTTTT

D gene: TRBD1
J gene: TRBJ1-1
clone size: few
CDR3 length: 14
V gene: TRBV19
CDR3 protein: CASRGQGDHTEAFF
CDR3 DNA: TGTGCCAGTCGGGGACAGGGGGATCACACTGAAGCTTTCTTT

D gene: -
J gene: TRBJ1-5
clone size: few
CDR3 length: 17
V gene: TRBV4-1
CDR3 protein: CASSQAPARGLNQPQHF
CDR3 DNA: TGCGCCAGCAGCCAAGCCCCAGCCCGAGGGCTGAATCAGCCCCAGCATTTT

D gene: -
J gene: TRBJ1-3
clone size: many
CDR3 length: 16
V gene: TRBV6-1
CDR3 protein: CASSELLTPSGNTIYF
CDR3 DNA: TGTGCCAGCAGTGAATTGTTGACACCTTCTGGAAACACCATATATTTT

D gene: -
J gene: TRBJ2-7
clone size: many
CDR3 length: 11
V gene: TRBV19
CDR3 protein: CATGSFYEQYF
CDR3 DNA: TGTGCCACGGGCTCCTTCTACGAGCAGTACTTC

D gene: -
J gene: TRBJ2-1
clone size: -
CDR3 length: 14
V gene: TRBV3-1
CDR3 protein: CASRETGRGVEQFF
CDR3 DNA: TGTGCCAGCAGGGAGACTGGGAGGGGGGTTGAGCAGTTCTTC

D gene: -
J gene: TRBJ1-3
clone size: many
CDR3 length: 14
V gene: TRBV7-2
CDR3 protein: CASHTPTSGNTIYF
CDR3 DNA: TGTGCCAGCCACACACCCACCTCTGGAAACACCATATATTTT

D gene: -
J gene: TRBJ2-1
clone size: many
CDR3 length: 15
V gene: TRBV11-3
CDR3 protein: CASSPRRGSYNEQFF
CDR3 DNA: TGTGCCAGCAGCCCCCGGAGGGGGTCCTACAATGAGCAGTTCTTC

D gene: -
J gene: TRBJ1-5
clone size: many
CDR3 length: 15
V gene: TRBV7-2
CDR3 protein: CASSLGTRANQPQHF
CDR3 DNA: TGTGCCAGCAGCTTAGGGACGCGTGCAAATCAGCCCCAGCATTTT

D gene: TRBD1
J gene: TRBJ1-4
clone size: many
CDR3 length: 17
V gene: TRBV15
CDR3 protein: CATSRPPGEGAGEKLFF
CDR3 DNA: TGTGCCACCAGCAGACCCCCGGGAGAGGGGGCCGGGGAAAAACTGTTTTTT

D gene: -
J gene: TRBJ2-1
clone size: many
CDR3 length: 13
V gene: TRBV12-3/TRBV12-4
CDR3 protein: CASRSTGNNEQFF
CDR3 DNA: TGTGCCAGCAGGAGTACTGGGAACAATGAGCAGTTCTTC

D gene: TRBD1
J gene: TRBJ2-1
clone size: -
CDR3 length: 14
V gene: TRBV18
CDR3 protein: CASSPGQGADEQFF
CDR3 DNA: TGTGCCAGCTCACCGGGACAGGGGGCGGATGAGCAGTTCTTC

D gene: -
J gene: TRBJ2-5
clone size: -
CDR3 length: 13
V gene: TRBV19
CDR3 protein: CASSRQSEETQYF
CDR3 DNA: TGTGCCAGTAGTCGGCAGTCCGAAGAGACCCAGTACTTC

D gene: TRBD1
J gene: TRBJ2-5
clone size: -
CDR3 length: 14
V gene: TRBV29-1
CDR3 protein: CSVPPGTGGETQYF
CDR3 DNA: TGCAGCGTGCCTCCCGGGACAGGGGGAGAGACCCAGTACTTC

D gene: -
J gene: TRBJ2-2
clone size: many
CDR3 length: 13
V gene: TRBV10-2
CDR3 protein: CASSGRYAGELFF
CDR3 DNA: TGCGCCAGCAGTGGTCGGTATGCCGGGGAGCTGTTTTTT

D gene: -
J gene: TRBJ2-7
clone size: many
CDR3 length: 14
V gene: TRBV5-1
CDR3 protein: CASSLESRAGEQYF
CDR3 DNA: TGCGCCAGCAGCTTGGAGTCCAGGGCCGGCGAGCAGTACTTC

D gene: TRBD2
J gene: TRBJ2-5
clone size: -
CDR3 length: 17
V gene: TRBV9
CDR3 protein: CASSVDGGTSARGTQYF
CDR3 DNA: TGTGCCAGCAGCGTCGATGGGGGGACTAGCGCCCGAGGGACCCAGTACTTC

D gene: TRBD2
J gene: TRBJ2-7
clone size: many
CDR3 length: 14
V gene: TRBV5-1
CDR3 protein: CASSPSGRAEILLF
CDR3 DNA: TGCGCCAGCAGCCCTAGCGGGAGGGCCGAGATCCTGTTATTC

D gene: TRBD2
J gene: TRBJ2-7
clone size: -
CDR3 length: 14
V gene: TRBV29-1
CDR3 protein: CSVEGLAGTYEQYF
CDR3 DNA: TGCAGCGTTGAAGGACTAGCGGGAACGTACGAGCAGTACTTC

D gene: -
J gene: TRBJ2-3
clone size: -
CDR3 length: 16
V gene: TRBV7-9
CDR3 protein: CASSLLGGLSTDTQYF
CDR3 DNA: TGTGCCAGCAGCTTATTAGGCGGATTGAGCACAGATACGCAGTATTTT

D gene: -
J gene: TRBJ2-4
clone size: many
CDR3 length: 13
V gene: TRBV28
CDR3 protein: CASSPTTENIQYF
CDR3 DNA: TGTGCCAGCAGCCCAACAACAGAAAACATTCAGTACTTC

D gene: -
J gene: TRBJ2-7
clone size: -
CDR3 length: 13
V gene: TRBV20-1
CDR3 protein: CSASPQARYEQYF
CDR3 DNA: TGCAGTGCTTCCCCCCAGGCGCGTTACGAGCAGTACTTC

D gene: -
J gene: TRBJ2-5
clone size: many
CDR3 length: 15
V gene: TRBV20-1
CDR3 protein: CSARDPAGPQETQYF
CDR3 DNA: TGCAGTGCTAGAGATCCAGCGGGTCCTCAAGAGACCCAGTACTTC

D gene: -
J gene: TRBJ2-1
clone size: -
CDR3 length: 14
V gene: TRBV7-9
CDR3 protein: CASSPDGNPNEQFF
CDR3 DNA: TGTGCCAGCAGCCCTGACGGAAACCCCAATGAGCAGTTCTTC

D gene: TRBD2
J gene: TRBJ2-5
clone size: many
CDR3 length: 15
V gene: TRBV11-2
CDR3 protein: CASSLEGTSRETQYF
CDR3 DNA: TGTGCCAGCAGCTTAGAAGGGACTAGTCGAGAGACCCAGTACTTC

D gene: TRBD1
J gene: TRBJ2-1
clone size: many
CDR3 length: 14
V gene: TRBV10-3
CDR3 protein: CAISSPDRANEQFF
CDR3 DNA: TGTGCCATCAGCTCTCCGGACAGGGCGAATGAGCAGTTCTTC

D gene: -
J gene: TRBJ2-1
clone size: many
CDR3 length: 16
V gene: TRBV7-8
CDR3 protein: CASSLATILSYNEQFF
CDR3 DNA: TGTGCCAGCAGCTTGGCGACTATCCTCTCCTACAATGAGCAGTTCTTC

D gene: -
J gene: TRBJ1-6
clone size: many
CDR3 length: 11
V gene: TRBV20-1
CDR3 protein: CSGQGRPPLHF
CDR3 DNA: TGCAGTGGGCAGGGCCGCCCACCCCTCCACTTT

D gene: TRBD2
J gene: TRBJ2-3
clone size: -
CDR3 length: 18
V gene: TRBV10-2
CDR3 protein: CASRPGLAGGPTGDTQYF
CDR3 DNA: TGCGCCAGCAGGCCGGGACTAGCGGGAGGGCCTACTGGGGATACGCAGTATTTT

D gene: TRBD2
J gene: TRBJ2-5
clone size: many
CDR3 length: 16
V gene: TRBV24-1
CDR3 protein: CATSDRTSGVGETQYF
CDR3 DNA: TGTGCCACCAGTGATCGGACTAGCGGGGTGGGAGAGACCCAGTACTTC

D gene: -
J gene: TRBJ1-2
clone size: many
CDR3 length: 11
V gene: TRBV5-1
CDR3 protein: CASSAGDGYTF
CDR3 DNA: TGCGCCAGCAGCGCAGGGGATGGCTACACCTTC

D gene: TRBD1
J gene: TRBJ2-1
clone size: -
CDR3 length: 19
V gene: TRBV5-1
CDR3 protein: CASSPGQGPLASSYNEQFF
CDR3 DNA: TGCGCCAGCAGCCCCGGACAGGGGCCACTAGCGAGCTCCTACAATGAGCAGTTCTTC

D gene: -
J gene: TRBJ2-3
clone size: many
CDR3 length: 16
V gene: TRBV6-5
CDR3 protein: CASSYSGGMISDTQYF
CDR3 DNA: TGTGCCAGCAGTTACTCGGGCGGGATGATTTCAGATACGCAGTATTTT

D gene: -
J gene: TRBJ2-1
clone size: many
CDR3 length: 12
V gene: TRBV5-1
CDR3 protein: CASSGEDSEQFF
CDR3 DNA: TGCGCCAGCAGCGGGGAGGACAGCGAGCAGTTCTTC

D gene: TRBD2
J gene: TRBJ2-5
clone size: few
CDR3 length: 16
V gene: TRBV7-2
CDR3 protein: CASSYELAGVGETQYF
CDR3 DNA: TGTGCCAGCAGCTACGAACTAGCGGGAGTCGGAGAGACCCAGTACTTC

D gene: -
J gene: TRBJ2-1
clone size: -
CDR3 length: 16
V gene: TRBV9
CDR3 protein: CASSVRSRRSYNEQFF
CDR3 DNA: TGTGCCAGCAGCGTAAGGTCGCGCCGCTCCTACAATGAGCAGTTCTTC